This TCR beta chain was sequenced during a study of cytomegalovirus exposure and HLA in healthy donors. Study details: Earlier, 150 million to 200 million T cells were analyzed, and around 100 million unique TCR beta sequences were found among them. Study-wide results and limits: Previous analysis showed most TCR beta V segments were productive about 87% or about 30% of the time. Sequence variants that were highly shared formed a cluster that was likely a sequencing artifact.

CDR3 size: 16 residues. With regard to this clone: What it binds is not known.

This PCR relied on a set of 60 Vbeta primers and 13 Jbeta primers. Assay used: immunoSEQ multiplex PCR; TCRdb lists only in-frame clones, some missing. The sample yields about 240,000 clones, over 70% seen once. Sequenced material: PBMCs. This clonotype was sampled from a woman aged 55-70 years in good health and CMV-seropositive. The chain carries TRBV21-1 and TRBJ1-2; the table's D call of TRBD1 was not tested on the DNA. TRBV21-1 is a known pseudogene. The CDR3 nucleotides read TGTGCCAGCAGCAAAGCGGAGACAGGGGTTCAGTATGGCTACACCTTC. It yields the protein CASSKAETGVQYGYTF.